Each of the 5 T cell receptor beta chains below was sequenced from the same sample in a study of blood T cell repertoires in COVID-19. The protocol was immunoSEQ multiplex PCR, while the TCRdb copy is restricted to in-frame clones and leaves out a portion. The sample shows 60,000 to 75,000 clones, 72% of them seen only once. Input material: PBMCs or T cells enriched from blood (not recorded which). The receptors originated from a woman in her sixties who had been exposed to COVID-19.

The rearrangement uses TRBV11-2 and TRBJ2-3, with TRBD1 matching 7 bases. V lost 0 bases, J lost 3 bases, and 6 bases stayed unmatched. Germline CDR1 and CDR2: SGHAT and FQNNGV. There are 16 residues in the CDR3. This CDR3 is CASSLDLKGATDTQYF. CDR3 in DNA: TGTGCCAGCAGCTTAGATCTGAAGGGGGCGACAGATACGCAGTATTTT.

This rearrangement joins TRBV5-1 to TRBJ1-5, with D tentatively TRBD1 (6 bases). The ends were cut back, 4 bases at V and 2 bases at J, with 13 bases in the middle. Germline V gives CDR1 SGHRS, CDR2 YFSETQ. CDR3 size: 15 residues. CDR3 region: CASSVEGGRNQPQHF. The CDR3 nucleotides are TGCGCCAGCAGCGTCGAAGGGGGACGCAATCAGCCCCAGCATTTT.

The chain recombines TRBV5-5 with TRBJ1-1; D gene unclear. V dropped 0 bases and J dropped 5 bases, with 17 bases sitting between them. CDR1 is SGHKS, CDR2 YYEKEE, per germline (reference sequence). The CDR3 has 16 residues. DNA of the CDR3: TGTGCCAGCAGCTTGGATTTCGCGCAACCGGGGACTGAAGCTTTCTTT. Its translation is CASSLDFAQPGTEAFF.

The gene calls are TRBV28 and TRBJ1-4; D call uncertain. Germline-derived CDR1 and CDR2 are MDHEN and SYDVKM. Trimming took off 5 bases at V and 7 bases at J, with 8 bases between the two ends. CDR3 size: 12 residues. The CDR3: CASSPPVEKLFF. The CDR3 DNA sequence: TGTGCCAGCAGTCCACCGGTTGAAAAACTGTTTTTT.

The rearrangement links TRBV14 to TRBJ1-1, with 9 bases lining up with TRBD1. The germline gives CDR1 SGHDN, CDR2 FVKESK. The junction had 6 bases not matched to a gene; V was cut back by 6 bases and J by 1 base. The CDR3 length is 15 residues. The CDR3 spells CASSMTGGKNTEAFF. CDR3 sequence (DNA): TGTGCCAGCAGTATGACAGGGGGGAAGAACACTGAAGCTTTCTTT.